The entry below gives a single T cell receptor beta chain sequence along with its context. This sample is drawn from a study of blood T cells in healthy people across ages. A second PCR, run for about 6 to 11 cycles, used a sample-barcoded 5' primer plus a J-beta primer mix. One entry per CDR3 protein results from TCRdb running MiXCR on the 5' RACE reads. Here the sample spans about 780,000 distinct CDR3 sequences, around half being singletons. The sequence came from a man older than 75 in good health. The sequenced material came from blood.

In DNA, the CDR3 is TGCAGCGTGGACGTGAACTTGAACACTGAAGCTTTCTTT. It specifies CSVDVNLNTEAFF. This chain links TRBV29-1 with TRBJ1-1, with D uncertain. Trimming shortened V by 6 bases and J by 0 bases, and 11 bases separated the two germline ends. The CDR3 is 13 residues long. CDR1 and CDR2 (germline): SQVTM, ANQGSEA. Full variable domain (remainder filled in from reference TRBV29-1 and TRBJ1-1): SAVISQKPSRDICQRGTSLTIQCQVDSQVTMMFWYRQQPGQSLTLIATANQGSEATYESGFVIDKFPISRPNLTFSTLTVSNMSPEDSSIYLCSVDVNLNTEAFFGQGTRLTVV.